The 15 T cell receptor beta chains below all came from one sample that was sequenced in a study of blood T cell repertoires in COVID-19. Profiling relied on immunoSEQ multiplex PCR, and the TCRdb table lists in-frame clones only, not all of them. Here the sample spans around 450,000 clones, 70% to 90% being singletons. Sequenced material: PBMCs or T cells enriched from blood (not recorded which). Every receptor here comes from a woman between 18 and 30 years old with acute COVID-19.

This clone has only one observation. V is TRBV30 and J is TRBJ2-2; 9 bases fit TRBD2. V lost 0 bases and J lost 5; bases outside the gene matches: 4. CDR1 and CDR2 from the germline V gene are GTSNPN and SVGIG (reference sequence). The CDR3 is 15 residues long. As DNA, the CDR3 is TGTGCCTGGAGTGTATCTAGCGGGAAAACCGGGGAGCTGTTTTTT. It yields the protein CAWSVSSGKTGELFF.

This clone has only one observation. This chain joins TRBV7-2 and TRBJ2-7; maybe TRBD2 (6 bases). CDR3 length equals 14 residues. Germline lookup yields CDR1 SGHTA and CDR2 FQGNSA. V was clipped by 0 bases and J by 4 bases, with 10 bases between them. CDR3 protein: CASSLARGDYEQYF. CDR3 DNA sequence: TGTGCCAGCAGCTTAGCGCGGGGAGATTACGAGCAGTACTTC.

The V gene is TRBV15, the J gene TRBJ1-1; a possible D gene is TRBD1 (5 bases). In germline, CDR1 is LNHNV, CDR2 YYDKDF (reference sequence). The CDR3 has 17 residues. V lost 1 base and J lost 0, with 15 bases in between. CDR3 in DNA: TGTGCCACCAGCAGAGGAGGGACTGTCACTATGAACACTGAAGCTTTCTTT. This sequence encodes CATSRGGTVTMNTEAFF.

This sequence joins TRBV9 and TRBJ2-7; D call uncertain. Trimming stripped 3 bases from V and 0 bases from J, with 10 bases between. This CDR3 region has 14 residues. Germline V gene data show CDR1 as SGDLS and CDR2 as YYNGEE. Here the CDR3 DNA reads TGTGCCAGCAGCGCCCCAGGCTTCTCCTACGAGCAGTACTTC. It yields the protein CASSAPGFSYEQYF.

In DNA form, the CDR3 reads TGCGCCAGCAGCTTGCTACAGGGAACGACTCGAGGAGAGCAGTACTTC. Translation: CASSLLQGTTRGEQYF. The J gene is TRBJ2-7, the V gene TRBV5-1, with D tentatively TRBD1 (6 bases). V was shortened by 1 base and J by 7 bases, with 21 bases between the two germline ends. CDR1 and CDR2 from the germline V gene are SGHRS and YFSETQ. The CDR3 covers 16 residues.

The V gene is TRBV19, the J gene TRBJ2-7; D gene unclear. V was pared by 5 bases and J by 2 bases, with 10 bases between. Germline CDR1 LNHDA, CDR2 SQIVND (reference sequence). The CDR3 loop spans 13 amino acids. CDR3 sequence: CASSSAETYEQYF. The CDR3 DNA reads TGTGCCAGTAGTTCGGCGGAGACCTACGAGCAGTACTTC.

V and J are TRBV7-2 and TRBJ2-7, with 13 nucleotides matching TRBD2. CDR3 length equals 17 residues. Germline assignment: CDR1 SGHTA and CDR2 FQGNSA. Trimming took 0 bases from V and 2 from J; bases not matched to a gene: 4. CDR3 loop: CASSLARTSGRTYEQYF. CDR3 DNA: TGTGCCAGCAGCTTAGCCCGGACTAGCGGGAGAACCTACGAGCAGTACTTC. Looking up the rest from reference TRBV7-2 and TRBJ2-7 gives the full variable domain: GAGVSQSPSNKVTEKGKDVELRCDPISGHTALYWYRQSLGQGLEFLIYFQGNSAPDKSGLPSDRFSAERTGGSVSTLTIQRTQQEDSAVYLCASSLARTSGRTYEQYFGPGTRLTVT.

V usage is TRBV9 and J usage is TRBJ2-1, with TRBD2 matching over 9 bases. Germline V gene sequence: CDR1 SGDLS, CDR2 YYNGEE. This CDR3 contains 15 residues. Trimming at V came to 0 bases and at J to 6 bases, leaving 4 bases not matched to a gene. CDR3 in DNA: TGTGCCAGCAGCGTAGGTGGCGGGAGGGCCAATGAGCAGTTCTTC. It translates to CASSVGGGRANEQFF. Full variable domain (missing parts from reference TRBV9 and TRBJ2-1): DSGVTQTPKHLITATGQRVTLRCSPRSGDLSVYWYQQSLDQGLQFLIQYYNGEERAKGNILERFSAQQFPDLHSELNLSSLELGDSALYFCASSVGGGRANEQFFGPGTRLTVL.

There are a few counts of this clone. V is TRBV18 and J is TRBJ2-5, with D maybe TRBD2 (6 bases). V was cut by 3 bases and J by 5 bases, with 7 bases left in between. This CDR3 has 12 residues. Germline V gives CDR1 KGHSH, CDR2 LQKENI. The CDR3 region has the DNA TGTGCCAGCTCACCGGAGGGCGAGACCCAGTACTTC. Its translation: CASSPEGETQYF.

The CDR3 spells CASSLEAGPYEQYF. As DNA, the CDR3 is TGTGCCAGCAGTTTGGAAGCTGGGCCCTACGAGCAGTACTTC. The chain links TRBV28 to TRBJ2-7; D is ambiguous. The CDR3 extends over 14 amino acids. V was cut by 3 bases and J by 2 bases, with 11 bases left in between. Germline V gene sequence: CDR1 MDHEN, CDR2 SYDVKM.

The J gene is TRBJ2-5, the V gene TRBV4-3; TRBD2 aligns across 7 bases. The V segment lost 8 bases and the J segment 3 bases; nucleotides outside the gene matches: 12. Germline-derived CDR1 and CDR2 are LGHNA and YSLEER. CDR3 length: 15 amino acids. The CDR3 bases are TGCGCCAGCCGTATAAAGGGACTACGAAAAGAGACCCAGTACTTC. It is translated as CASRIKGLRKETQYF.

The chain carries TRBV29-1 and TRBJ2-5; maybe TRBD1 (6 bases). In germline, CDR1 is SQVTM, CDR2 ANQGSEA. This CDR3 is 13 amino acids long. V was shortened by 4 bases and J by 5 bases, with 14 bases between the two germline ends. The CDR3 DNA follows: TGCAGCGTTGCCCCAGGGGAAGTCGAGACCCAGTACTTC. Its protein is CSVAPGEVETQYF.

This clone came up once. This sequence joins TRBV3-1 (or the pseudogene TRBV3-2) and TRBJ2-3; D unresolved. Germline lookup yields CDR1 LGHDT and CDR2 YNNKEL (reference sequence). Deletions cut 4 bases from V and 3 bases from J, with 11 bases between. The CDR3 is 14 residues long. The CDR3 sequence: CASSPQQWTDTQYF. DNA of the CDR3: TGTGCCAGCAGCCCACAGCAATGGACAGATACGCAGTATTTT.

The gene calls are TRBV9 and TRBJ2-6; the match to TRBD2 covers 11 bases. The junction had 3 bases not matched to a gene; V was cut back by 4 bases and J by 0 bases. This CDR3 region has 17 residues. In germline, CDR1 is SGDLS, CDR2 YYNGEE. CDR3 nucleotide sequence: TGTGCCAGCAGCACCCTAGCGGGGGGCTCTGGGGCCAACGTCCTGACTTTC. Protein product: CASSTLAGGSGANVLTF. The entire variable domain, with the rest obtained from reference TRBV9 and TRBJ2-6, is as follows: DSGVTQTPKHLITATGQRVTLRCSPRSGDLSVYWYQQSLDQGLQFLIQYYNGEERAKGNILERFSAQQFPDLHSELNLSSLELGDSALYFCASSTLAGGSGANVLTFGAGSRLTVL.

This clone showed up just once. The chain has TRBV28 and TRBJ1-5; D gene ambiguous. CDR3 size: 13 residues. From germline, CDR1 is MDHEN and CDR2 SYDVKM. With 5 bases removed from V and 3 bases from J, the gap between germline ends came to 8 bases. CDR3 loop: CASSSQNNQPQHF. The CDR3 DNA is TGTGCCAGCAGTAGTCAGAACAATCAGCCCCAGCATTTT.